This TCR beta chain came from a study of vaccination and CD4 T cells after COVID-19. V lost 3 bases and J lost 0, with 18 bases in between. CDR1 and CDR2 from the germline V gene are MNHEY and SMNVEV (reference sequence). This CDR3 region has 18 residues. Remarks on this clonotype: Its antigen is unidentified.

Treatment denoted: approximately 9-day PBMC culture with coronavirus spike peptide pools or control peptides (ViraFEST assay). Scientists ran DNA taken from cultured CD4+ T cells through the Oncomine TCR Beta short-read assay for sequencing. TCRdb processed the PCR reads anew with MiXCR; each CDR3 protein has one entry. The profile covers more than 15,000 distinct CDR3 sequences, with around half appearing a single time and roughly 4% taken by the ten largest. The TCR comes from a human donor who had recovered from COVID-19. The starting material was CD4+ T cells from blood, cultured in vitro, obtained before SARS-CoV-2 vaccination. V usage is TRBV27 and J usage is TRBJ1-5; D remains ambiguous. CDR3 bases: TGTGCCAGCAGTTTGAGGGCCCACCCTTCAGGTAGCAATCAGCCCCAGCATTTT. Its translation is CASSLRAHPSGSNQPQHF.